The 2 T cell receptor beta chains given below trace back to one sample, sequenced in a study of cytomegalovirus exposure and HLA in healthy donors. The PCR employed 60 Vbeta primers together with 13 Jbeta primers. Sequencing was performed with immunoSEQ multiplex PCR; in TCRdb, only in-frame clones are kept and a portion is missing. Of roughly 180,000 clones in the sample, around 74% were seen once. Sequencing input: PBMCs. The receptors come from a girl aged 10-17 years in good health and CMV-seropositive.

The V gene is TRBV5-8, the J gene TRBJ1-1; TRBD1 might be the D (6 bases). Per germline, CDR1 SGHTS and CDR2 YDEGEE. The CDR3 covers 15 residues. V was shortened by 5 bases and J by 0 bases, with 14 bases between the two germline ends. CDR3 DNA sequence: TGTGCCAGCAGGCCAGGGGCGTTGGTGAACACTGAAGCTTTCTTT. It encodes CASRPGALVNTEAFF. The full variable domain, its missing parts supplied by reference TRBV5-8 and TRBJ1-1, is EAGVTQSPTHLIKTRGQQATLRCSPISGHTSVYWYQQALGLGLQFLLWYDEGEERNRGNFPPRFSGRQFPNYSSELNVNALELEDSALYLCASRPGALVNTEAFFGQGTRLTVV.

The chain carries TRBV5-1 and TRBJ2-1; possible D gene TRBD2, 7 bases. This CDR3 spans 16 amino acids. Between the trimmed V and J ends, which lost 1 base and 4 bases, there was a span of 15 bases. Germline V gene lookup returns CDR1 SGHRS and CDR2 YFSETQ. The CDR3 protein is CASSLIGGGPYNEQFF. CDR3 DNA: TGCGCCAGCAGCTTGATCGGCGGGGGCCCTTACAATGAGCAGTTCTTC.